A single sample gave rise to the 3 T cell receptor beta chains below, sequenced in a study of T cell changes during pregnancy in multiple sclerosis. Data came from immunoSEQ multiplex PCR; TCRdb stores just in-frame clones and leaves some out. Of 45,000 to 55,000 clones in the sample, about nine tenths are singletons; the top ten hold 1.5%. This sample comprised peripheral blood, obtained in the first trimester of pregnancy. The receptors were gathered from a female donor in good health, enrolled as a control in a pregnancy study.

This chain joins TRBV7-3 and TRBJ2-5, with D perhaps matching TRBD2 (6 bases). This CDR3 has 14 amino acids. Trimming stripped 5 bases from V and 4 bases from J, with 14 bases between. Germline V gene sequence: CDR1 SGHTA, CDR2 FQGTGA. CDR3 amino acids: CASSPAGPGETQYF. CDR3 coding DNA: TGTGCCAGCAGCCCCGCGGGACCCGGAGAGACCCAGTACTTC.

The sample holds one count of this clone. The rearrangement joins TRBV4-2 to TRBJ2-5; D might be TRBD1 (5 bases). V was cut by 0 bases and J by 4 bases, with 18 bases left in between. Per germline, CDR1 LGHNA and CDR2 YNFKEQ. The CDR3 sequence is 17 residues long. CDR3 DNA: TGTGCCAGCAGCCAAGAGGCTCTGGGGCAGTTCGGAGAGACCCAGTACTTC. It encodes CASSQEALGQFGETQYF.

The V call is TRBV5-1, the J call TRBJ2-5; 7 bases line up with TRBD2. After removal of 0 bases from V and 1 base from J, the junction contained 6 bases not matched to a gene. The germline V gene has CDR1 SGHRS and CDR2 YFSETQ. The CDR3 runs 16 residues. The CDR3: CASSLGASGIQETQYF. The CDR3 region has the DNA TGCGCCAGCAGCTTGGGGGCTAGCGGAATCCAAGAGACCCAGTACTTC. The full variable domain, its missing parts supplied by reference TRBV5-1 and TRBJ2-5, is KAGVTQTPRYLIKTRGQQVTLSCSPISGHRSVSWYQQTPGQGLQFLFEYFSETQRNKGNFPGRFSGRQFSNSRSEMNVSTLELGDSALYLCASSLGASGIQETQYFGPGTRLLVL.